This T cell receptor (beta chain) was sequenced during a study of blood T cell repertoires in COVID-19. Study-level information: The United States, Italy and Spain provided the acute and convalescent COVID-19 samples.

This clone appeared a few times. Clones were sequenced by immunoSEQ multiplex PCR, and TCRdb holds only the in-frame ones, with some missing. The sample lists some 220,000 clones; approximately 78% were seen once. Followed longitudinally, the Seattle patients had been enrolled during active infection. V lost 6 bases to trimming and J lost 4 bases; unmatched junction nucleotides: 5. The CDR3 contains 13 residues. Germline V gives CDR1 MNHEY, CDR2 SVGEGT. The source material was peripheral blood. The chain combines TRBV6-2 or TRBV6-3 with TRBJ2-7; 8 bases agree with TRBD1. The TCR originated in a woman aged 70-85 years with COVID-19, enrolled during active disease. Here the CDR3 DNA reads TGTGCCAGCAGCCTCCAGGGGGCTTACGAGCAGTACTTC. Its translation is CASSLQGAYEQYF.